The 9 T cell receptor beta chains in this list originate from one sample, sequenced in a study of graft-versus-host responses after intestinal transplantation. Repertoires were generated with immunoSEQ multiplex PCR, while TCRdb's copy carries only in-frame clones and drops some. The sample lists tens of thousands of clones, roughly 92% occurring once. These receptors' targets are unknown. The material was unstimulated CD4+ T cells sorted from spleen or lymph node cells, obtained before intestinal transplant. All receptors come from a human donor who received an intestinal transplant.

This clone was observed a single time. In nucleotides, the CDR3 is TGTGCCAGCAGTGAGTCTCGGTTTCCTCCCATGAACACTGAAGCTTTCTTT. The encoded protein is CASSESRFPPMNTEAFF. The rearrangement uses TRBV2 and TRBJ1-1; D is ambiguous. Germline lookup yields CDR1 SNHLY and CDR2 FYNNEI. The CDR3 contains 17 residues. Trimming removed 3 bases at V and 0 bases at J, with 17 bases between.

The chain carries TRBV27 and TRBJ1-2; no firm D call. CDR1 MNHEY and CDR2 SMNVEV come from the germline V gene (reference sequence). V lost 5 bases to trimming and J lost 3 bases, with 16 bases between them. The CDR3 has 15 amino acids. The chain's CDR3 is CASSPDGYTYYGYTF. CDR3 DNA: TGTGCCAGCAGTCCCGACGGATATACCTACTATGGCTACACCTTC.

The chain recombines TRBV19 with TRBJ2-7; 10 nucleotides match TRBD2. With 5 bases clipped from V and 4 bases from J, the junction kept 8 bases outside the gene matches. The germline CDR1 and CDR2 sequences are LNHDA and SQIVND (reference sequence). The CDR3 is made up of 15 amino acids. The CDR3: CASSVATSGKYEQYF. CDR3 bases: TGTGCCAGTAGTGTCGCCACTAGCGGGAAGTACGAGCAGTACTTC.

As to this clone: Germline is not matched at one junction end, which may reflect a read error. This chain uses TRBV13 with TRBJ2-1; 12 positions match TRBD2. The length of the CDR3 is 15 residues. Looked up from germline, CDR1 is PRHDT and CDR2 is FYEKMQ (reference sequence). The CDR3 loop reads CASSLDLAGGNEQLF. As DNA, the CDR3 is TGTGCCAGCAGCTTAGACCTAGCGGGAGGGAATGAGCAGCTCTTC. Looking up the rest from reference TRBV13 and TRBJ2-1 gives the full variable domain: AAGVIQSPRHLIKEKRETATLKCYPIPRHDTVYWYQQGPGQDPQFLISFYEKMQSDKGSIPDRFSAQQFSDYHSELNMSSLELGDSALYFCASSLDLAGGNEQLFGPGTRLTVL.

This chain joins TRBV15 and TRBJ2-6, with TRBD2 matching 11 bases. The CDR3 totals 19 residues. The J segment lost 4 bases and the V segment lost 1 base, leaving 9 bases of the junction unmatched. Germline loops: CDR1 LNHNV, CDR2 YYDKDF (reference sequence). The CDR3 protein is CATSRGLAGLARGANVLTF. The CDR3 nucleotides read TGTGCCACCAGCAGAGGACTAGCGGGACTCGCTAGGGGGGCCAACGTCCTGACTTTC.

The chain combines TRBV9 with TRBJ2-7; no definite D call. Trimming pared 0 bases from V and 0 bases from J, leaving 10 bases between. The CDR3 has 15 residues. Germline CDR1 is SGDLS and CDR2 is YYNGEE. The CDR3 region has the DNA TGTGCCAGCAGCGTAGGTGGGTATAGCTCCTACGAGCAGTACTTC. This sequence encodes CASSVGGYSSYEQYF.

The genes are TRBV6-6 and TRBJ2-7; 7 positions agree with TRBD1. V shed 0 bases, J shed 0 bases, and the junction held 2 bases outside the gene matches. This CDR3 region has 15 residues. The germline V gene encodes CDR1 MNHNY and CDR2 SVGAGI (reference sequence). The CDR3 is CASSYSGTASYEQYF. The CDR3 coding sequence is TGTGCCAGCAGTTACTCCGGGACAGCCTCCTACGAGCAGTACTTC.

The chain is built from TRBV28 and TRBJ2-7; TRBD1 matches at 9 bases. J lost 4 bases, V lost 6 bases, and 13 bases had no gene match. Germline V gene lookup returns CDR1 MDHEN and CDR2 SYDVKM. The length of the CDR3 is 16 residues. CDR3 DNA: TGTGCCAGCAGCCTTAGGGCGGGACAGGGTCTGTACGAGCAGTACTTC. It encodes CASSLRAGQGLYEQYF.

This clone was recorded once. The chain joins TRBV29-1 to TRBJ2-1; 8 bases are a match to TRBD2. Trimming cost V 8 bases and J 1 base; bases outside gene matches: 4. The CDR3 extends over 13 amino acids. Germline V CDR1 and CDR2: SQVTM, ANQGSEA. CDR3 in DNA: TGCAGCCTCAGCGGGAGTTCCTACAATGAGCAGTTCTTC. Translation: CSLSGSSYNEQFF.